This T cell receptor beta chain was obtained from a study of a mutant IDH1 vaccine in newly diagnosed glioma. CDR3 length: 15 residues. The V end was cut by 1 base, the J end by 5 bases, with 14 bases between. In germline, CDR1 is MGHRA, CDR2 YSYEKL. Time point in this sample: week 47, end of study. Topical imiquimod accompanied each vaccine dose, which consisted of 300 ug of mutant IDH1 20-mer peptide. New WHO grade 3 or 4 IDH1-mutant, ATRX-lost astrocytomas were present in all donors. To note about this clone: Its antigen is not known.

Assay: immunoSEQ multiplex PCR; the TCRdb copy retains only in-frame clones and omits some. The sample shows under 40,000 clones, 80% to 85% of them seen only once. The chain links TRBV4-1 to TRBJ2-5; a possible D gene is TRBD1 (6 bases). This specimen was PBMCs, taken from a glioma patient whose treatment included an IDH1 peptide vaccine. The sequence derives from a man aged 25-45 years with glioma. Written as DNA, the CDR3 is TGCGCCAGCAGCCAAGGGGTCGGGACAAGTGAGACCCAGTACTTC. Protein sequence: CASSQGVGTSETQYF.